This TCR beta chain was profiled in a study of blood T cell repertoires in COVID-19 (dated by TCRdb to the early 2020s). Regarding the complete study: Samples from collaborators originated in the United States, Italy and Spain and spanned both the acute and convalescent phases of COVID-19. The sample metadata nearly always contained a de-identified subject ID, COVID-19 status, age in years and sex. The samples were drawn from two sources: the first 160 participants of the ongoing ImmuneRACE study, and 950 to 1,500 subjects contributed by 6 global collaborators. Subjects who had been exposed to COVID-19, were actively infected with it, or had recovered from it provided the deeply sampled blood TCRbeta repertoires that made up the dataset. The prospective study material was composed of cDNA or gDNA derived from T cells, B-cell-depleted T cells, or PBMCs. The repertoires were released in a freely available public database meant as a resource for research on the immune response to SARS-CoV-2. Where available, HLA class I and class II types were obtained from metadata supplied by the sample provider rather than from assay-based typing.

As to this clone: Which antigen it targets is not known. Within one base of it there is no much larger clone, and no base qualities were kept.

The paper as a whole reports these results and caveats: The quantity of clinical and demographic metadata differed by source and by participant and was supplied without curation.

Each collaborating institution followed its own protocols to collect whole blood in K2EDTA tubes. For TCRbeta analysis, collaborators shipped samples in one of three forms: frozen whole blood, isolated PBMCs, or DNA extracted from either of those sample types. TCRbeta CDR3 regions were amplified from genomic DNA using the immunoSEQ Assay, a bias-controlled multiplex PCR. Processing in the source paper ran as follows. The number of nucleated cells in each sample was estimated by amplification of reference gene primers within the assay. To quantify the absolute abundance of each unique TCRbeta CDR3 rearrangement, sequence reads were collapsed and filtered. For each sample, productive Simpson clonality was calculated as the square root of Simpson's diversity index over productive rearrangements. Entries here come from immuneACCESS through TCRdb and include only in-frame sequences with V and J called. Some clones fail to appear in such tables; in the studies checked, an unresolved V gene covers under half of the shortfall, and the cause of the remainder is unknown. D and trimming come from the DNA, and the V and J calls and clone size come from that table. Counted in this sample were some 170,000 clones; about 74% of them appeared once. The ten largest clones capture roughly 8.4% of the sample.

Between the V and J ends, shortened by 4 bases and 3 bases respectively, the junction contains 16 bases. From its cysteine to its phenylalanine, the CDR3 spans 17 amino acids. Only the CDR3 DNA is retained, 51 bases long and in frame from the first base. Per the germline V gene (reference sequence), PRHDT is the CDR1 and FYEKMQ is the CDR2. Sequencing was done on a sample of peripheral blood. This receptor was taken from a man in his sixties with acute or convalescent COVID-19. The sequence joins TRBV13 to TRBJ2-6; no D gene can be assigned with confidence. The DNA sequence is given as TGTGCCAGCAGCTCCCGTGGGCGAACTGGTGGGGCCAACGTCCTGACTTTC. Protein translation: CASSSRGRTGGANVLTF.